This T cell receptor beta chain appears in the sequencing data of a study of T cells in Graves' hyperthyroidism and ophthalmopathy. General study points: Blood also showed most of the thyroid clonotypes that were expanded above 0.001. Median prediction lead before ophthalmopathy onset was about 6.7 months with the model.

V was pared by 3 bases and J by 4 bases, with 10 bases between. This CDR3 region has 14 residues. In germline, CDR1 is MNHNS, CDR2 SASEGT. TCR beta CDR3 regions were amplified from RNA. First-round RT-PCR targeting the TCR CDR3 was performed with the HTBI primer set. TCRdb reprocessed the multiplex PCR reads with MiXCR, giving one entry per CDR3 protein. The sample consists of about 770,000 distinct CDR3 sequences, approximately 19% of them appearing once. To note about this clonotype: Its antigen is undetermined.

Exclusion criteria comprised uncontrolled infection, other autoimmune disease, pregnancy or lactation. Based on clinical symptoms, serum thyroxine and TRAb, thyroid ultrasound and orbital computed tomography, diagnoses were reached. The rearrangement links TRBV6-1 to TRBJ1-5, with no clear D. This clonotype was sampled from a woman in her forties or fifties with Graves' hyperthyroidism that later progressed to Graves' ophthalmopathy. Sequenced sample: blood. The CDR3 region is CASSDLGQNQPQHF. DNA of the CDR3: TGTGCCAGCAGTGACCTAGGGCAGAATCAGCCCCAGCATTTT.